Only one count was recorded for the clone carrying this T cell receptor beta chain. The sample is drawn from a study of shared clonotypes between healthy human individuals. The CDR3 runs 15 residues. Germline V gene data show CDR1 as SGHDN and CDR2 as FVKESK. Trimming pared 4 bases from V and 2 bases from J, leaving 15 bases between. Profiling relied on immunoSEQ multiplex PCR, and the TCRdb table lists in-frame clones only, not all of them. The sample consists of 1.5 million to 1.9 million clones, roughly 98% of them appearing once. The TCR sequence derives from a man in his thirties or forties in good health. The sequenced sample consisted of naive CD4+ T cells sorted from blood. Subset meaning: CD45RA+ positively selected. The V gene is TRBV14, the J gene TRBJ2-7; TRBD1 might be the D (6 bases). CDR3 in amino acids: CASSPNRASTYEQYF. In DNA, the CDR3 is TGTGCCAGCAGCCCCAACAGGGCCTCTACCTACGAGCAGTACTTC.